Below are 8 T cell receptor beta chains sequenced from a single sample in a study of blood T cell repertoires in COVID-19. Here immunoSEQ multiplex PCR was the method, and the copy in TCRdb shows in-frame clones only, minus some. The repertoire holds a few hundred thousand clones, roughly 90% seen once, with 18% in the top ten. Material for sequencing was peripheral blood. The receptors come from a man aged 50 to 59 with COVID-19, enrolled during active disease.

V is TRBV5-5 and J is TRBJ2-3, with 8 bases identical to TRBD1. CDR1 and CDR2 from the germline V gene are SGHKS and YYEKEE (reference sequence). This CDR3 is 14 amino acids long. The V segment lost 5 bases and the J segment 0 bases; nucleotides outside the gene matches: 2. In DNA form, the CDR3 reads TGTGCCAGCAGGGACAGGGTGAGCACAGATACGCAGTATTTT. It codes for CASRDRVSTDTQYF.

V is TRBV9 and J is TRBJ2-3; D perhaps matches TRBD1 (5 bases). The CDR3 sequence is 15 residues long. Germline values: CDR1 SGDLS, CDR2 YYNGEE. Trimming removed 3 bases at V and 2 bases at J, with 13 bases between. CDR3 DNA: TGTGCCAGCAGCGCCCCCACAGGTGCCACAGATACGCAGTATTTT. This encodes CASSAPTGATDTQYF. Filled out from reference TRBV9 and TRBJ2-3, the complete variable domain reads DSGVTQTPKHLITATGQRVTLRCSPRSGDLSVYWYQQSLDQGLQFLIQYYNGEERAKGNILERFSAQQFPDLHSELNLSSLELGDSALYFCASSAPTGATDTQYFGPGTRLTVL.

The chain joins TRBV3-1 (or the pseudogene TRBV3-2) to TRBJ2-1, with D possibly TRBD1 on 6 matching bases. V was clipped by 1 base and J by 3 bases, with 10 bases between them. Germline V gene data show CDR1 as LGHDT and CDR2 as YNNKEL (reference sequence). The CDR3 has 15 amino acids. As DNA, the CDR3 is TGTGCCAGCAGCCAAGGGACAGCCCTCTACAATGAGCAGTTCTTC. This encodes CASSQGTALYNEQFF.

The chain combines TRBV7-2 with TRBJ1-1; 8 bases line up with TRBD1. The CDR3 has 14 residues. Germline CDR1 reads SGHTA; CDR2 reads FQGNSA. Losses at the gene ends were 8 bases for V and 2 bases for J; bases not matched to a gene: 7. CDR3 sequence (DNA): TGTGCCAGCCGCGAAGGACAGGGCAACACTGAAGCTTTCTTT. Translating it yields CASREGQGNTEAFF.

This CDR3 reads CASGSGQPSGSGETQYF. CDR3 nucleotide sequence: TGTGCTAGTGGTTCCGGCCAACCTAGCGGGAGCGGAGAGACCCAGTACTTC. The chain combines TRBV12-5 with TRBJ2-5; TRBD2 matches at 10 bases. The germline V gene has CDR1 LGHNT and CDR2 FRNRAP. The junction had 12 bases not matched to a gene; V was cut back by 4 bases and J by 4 bases. CDR3 length: 17 residues.

The chain couples TRBV7-9 to TRBJ2-1, with 14 bases matching TRBD2. The trim removed 4 bases at V and 7 bases at J, leaving 9 bases unmatched. The germline V gene has CDR1 SEHNR and CDR2 FQNEAQ (reference sequence). The CDR3 loop spans 17 amino acids. This chain's CDR3 is CASSSGTSGSFGNEQFF. CDR3 nucleotide sequence: TGTGCCAGCAGCTCCGGGACTAGCGGGAGTTTTGGGAATGAGCAGTTCTTC.

This sequence joins TRBV5-4 and TRBJ2-1; TRBD2 matches 8 bases. Germline V CDR1 and CDR2: SGHNT, YYREEE (reference sequence). The CDR3 is 16 amino acids. J gave up 9 bases and V 1 base, and 12 bases lay outside the gene matches. The CDR3 nucleotides read TGTGCCAGCAGCTTGTTAGCGGGGCTACGTGAGAGTGAGCAGTTCTTC. The encoded protein is CASSLLAGLRESEQFF.

The chain couples TRBV19 to TRBJ1-1; D is unclear. The CDR3 loop spans 13 amino acids. Trimming removed 4 bases from V and 3 bases from J, with 9 bases in between. Germline values: CDR1 LNHDA, CDR2 SQIVND (reference sequence). The CDR3 is CASSTQRDTEAFF. The CDR3 DNA reads TGTGCCAGTAGTACTCAGAGGGACACTGAAGCTTTCTTT.